A selection of T cell receptor beta chains follows, all from one sample in a study of blood T cell repertoires in COVID-19. The assay was immunoSEQ multiplex PCR, and TCRdb's table has in-frame clones only and misses some. Among 400,000 to 550,000 clones listed, 75% to 90% were seen once. The specimen was peripheral blood. The receptors stem from a woman between 25 and 40 years old with acute or convalescent COVID-19. The CDR3 runs from the conserved cysteine through the conserved F or W. The D gene is left open where the match is weak. Clone sizes are given selectively: once, few, many, or a class where the clone is expanded.

D	V	size	J	DNA	CDR3
TRBD1	TRBV29-1	-	TRBJ1-1	TGCAGCGTTGAGGGGACAGGGGGCACTGAAGCTTTCTTT	CSVEGTGGTEAFF
TRBD1	TRBV6-5	-	TRBJ2-7	TGTGCCAGCAGTCGACAGGGGTTCAGCTACGAGCAGTACTTC	CASSRQGFSYEQYF
TRBD1	TRBV7-8	-	TRBJ1-4	TGTGCCAGCAGCTTAAAGATTGTAGGGGGCTACATCTCAACTAATGAAAAACTGTTTTTT	CASSLKIVGGYISTNEKLFF
TRBD1	TRBV24-1	-	TRBJ2-5	TGTGCCACCAGGGGACAGGGGCTGGGGGAAGAGACCCAGTACTTC	CATRGQGLGEETQYF
-	TRBV19	-	TRBJ1-1	TGTGCCAGTACCCGAGTTGAGAACACTGAAGCTTTCTTT	CASTRVENTEAFF
-	TRBV15	-	TRBJ2-5	TGTGCCACCAGCAGGGGCCGGACAGAAGGGGAGACCCAGTACTTC	CATSRGRTEGETQYF
TRBD2	TRBV5-1	-	TRBJ2-1	TGCGCCAGCAGCCAGGGACTAGTAGGCTACAATGAGCAGTTCTTC	CASSQGLVGYNEQFF
-	TRBV28	-	TRBJ2-5	TGTGCCAGCAGGGTAACCGGAGAGACCCAGTACTTC	CASRVTGETQYF
-	TRBV30	-	TRBJ2-2	TGTGCCTGGGGCCCAGGGACCGGGGAGCTGTTTTTT	CAWGPGTGELFF
TRBD1	TRBV19	-	TRBJ1-5	TGTGCCAGCACTCAGGGGGCAGGGTATCAGCCCCAGCATTTT	CASTQGAGYQPQHF
TRBD2	TRBV6-4	-	TRBJ2-3	TGTGCCAGCAGTGACTCACCTAGCGGGGGTACGTCGGATACGCAGTATTTT	CASSDSPSGGTSDTQYF
-	TRBV6-5	-	TRBJ2-1	TGTGCCAGCAGAATCCGACAGGCCAATGAGCAGTTCTTC	CASRIRQANEQFF
-	TRBV28	once	TRBJ2-6	TGTGCCAGCAGTTTAGGACAAACCAACGTCCTGACTTTC	CASSLGQTNVLTF
-	TRBV6-5	few	TRBJ1-1	TGTGCCAGCAGCGCTAGACAAGAGGGTACCACTGAAGCTTTCTTT	CASSARQEGTTEAFF
-	TRBV5-5	-	TRBJ2-7	TGTGCCAGCAGCTTGGCTGTGACAAAGAACGAGCAGTACTTC	CASSLAVTKNEQYF
TRBD1	TRBV18	-	TRBJ2-1	TGTGCCAGTTCGGACAGGTTCGTTTACAATGAGCAGTTCTTC	CASSDRFVYNEQFF
-	TRBV9	-	TRBJ2-5	TGTGCCAGCAGCCCGACCCCGACTTGGGAGACCCAGTACTTC	CASSPTPTWETQYF
TRBD1	TRBV2	once	TRBJ1-1	TGTGCCAGCAGTAAAGGACAGGGGGCTAAGAACACTGAAGCTTTCTTT	CASSKGQGAKNTEAFF
-	TRBV25-1	few	TRBJ1-6	TGTGCCAGCAGTGAAGTGGAGAATTCACCCCTCCACTTT	CASSEVENSPLHF
TRBD2	TRBV27	-	TRBJ2-1	TGTGCCAGCAGTTTAGGTACTAGCGATGAGCAGTTCTTC	CASSLGTSDEQFF
-	TRBV28	-	TRBJ1-2	TGTGCCAGCTGTAATCAGTTATCTGGCTACACCTTC	CASCNQLSGYTF
-	TRBV5-1	-	TRBJ1-1	TGCGCCAGCAGCTTGGTATCCCAGGCTGAAGCTTTCTTT	CASSLVSQAEAFF
-	TRBV4-1	-	TRBJ1-1	TGCGCCAGCAGCCAAGTGAGACTCCCAAACACTGAAGCTTTCTTT	CASSQVRLPNTEAFF
-	TRBV29-1	-	TRBJ1-1	TGCAGCGTTGAAGAAGGGCGGGAGGCGTCTTTCTTT	CSVEEGREASFF
-	TRBV30	-	TRBJ1-4	TGTGCCTGGAGTACAGGGATTAATGAAAAACTGTTTTTT	CAWSTGINEKLFF
-	TRBV12-2	-	TRBJ1-2	TGTGCAAGTCGCCCCGGGCCGCCCGGGGAATATGATGGCTACACCTTC	CASRPGPPGEYDGYTF
-	TRBV12-3/TRBV12-4	once	TRBJ2-3	TGTGCCAGCAGAAGGCAGGGAATAGATACGCAGTATTTT	CASRRQGIDTQYF
TRBD1	TRBV6-5	-	TRBJ1-1	TGTGCCAGCAGACAAACAGGGGGAGGGGACACTGAAGCTTTCTTT	CASRQTGGGDTEAFF
TRBD1	TRBV9	few	TRBJ2-1	TGTGCCAGCAGCGTAGAAGGGCGCGGGACAGGGACCTACAATGAGCAGTTCTTC	CASSVEGRGTGTYNEQFF
-	TRBV4-1	-	TRBJ2-7	TGCGCCAGCAGCCCTCAGGTTCAGGACGAGCAGTACTTC	CASSPQVQDEQYF
TRBD2	TRBV27	few	TRBJ2-7	TGTGCCAGCATGAAACTAGCGGGGTCCTACGAGCAGTACTTC	CASMKLAGSYEQYF
-	TRBV27	-	TRBJ2-7	TGTGCCAGCAGTTACACAGAGTCCTACGAGCAGTACTTC	CASSYTESYEQYF
TRBD1	TRBV12-5	-	TRBJ2-7	TGTGCTAGTGGTTTAGGTTTTAGGACAGGTGCCTACGAGCAGTACTTC	CASGLGFRTGAYEQYF
-	TRBV5-6	-	TRBJ2-5	TGTGCCTGCAGCCCGAAACCTCAGGCAGGGATAAAGACCCAGTACTTC	CACSPKPQAGIKTQYF
-	TRBV20-1	-	TRBJ2-2	TGCAGTGCTAGACATACCGGGGAGCTGTTTTTT	CSARHTGELFF
-	TRBV7-9	-	TRBJ1-1	TGTGCCAGCAGCCGCGGCATGAACACTGAAGCTTTCTTT	CASSRGMNTEAFF
TRBD1	TRBV23-1	-	TRBJ1-5	TGCGCCAGCAGTCATAGGACAGGGGGCGAGGGCAATCAGCCCCAGCATTTT	CASSHRTGGEGNQPQHF
TRBD2	TRBV5-4	-	TRBJ2-1	TGTGCCAGCAGCCCCGGACTAGCGGGGGGGCTAGTACCATTCTTC	CASSPGLAGGLVPFF
-	TRBV27	-	TRBJ2-7	TGTGCCAGCAGTTTTTGGGAACGCGGGTACGAGCAGTACTTC	CASSFWERGYEQYF
-	TRBV7-3	-	TRBJ2-2	TGTGCCAGCACCTCCGGGGGTCCCGGGGAGCTGTTTTTT	CASTSGGPGELFF
-	TRBV28	few	TRBJ2-1	TGTGCCAGCAGTAGTGGGGGGGCCCTTAATGAGCAGTTCTTC	CASSSGGALNEQFF
-	TRBV18	-	TRBJ1-2	TGTGCCAGCTCACCAGGAGGGAACAACTATGGCTACACCTTC	CASSPGGNNYGYTF
TRBD1	TRBV6-4	-	TRBJ2-4	TGTGCCAGCAGTGACCTTCGGACAGGGATAAACATTCAGTACTTC	CASSDLRTGINIQYF
-	TRBV10-2	-	TRBJ1-2	TGCGCCAGCAGTGAGTCCAGCAGGTTAAACTATGGCTACACCTTC	CASSESSRLNYGYTF
TRBD1	TRBV6-1	few	TRBJ1-2	TGTGCCAGCAGTGAAACAGCAGGGGGCATGAGTGGCTACACCTTC	CASSETAGGMSGYTF
-	TRBV14	once	TRBJ2-2	TGTGCCAGCAGCCAAGATCTTGGGTTGCGGGGAAACACCGGGGAGCTGTTTTTT	CASSQDLGLRGNTGELFF
-	TRBV5-4	-	TRBJ2-7	TGTGCCAGCAGAACAGACATCTCCTCCTACGAGCAGTACTTC	CASRTDISSYEQYF
-	TRBV5-1	-	TRBJ1-1	TGCGCCAGCAGCTTTCAGGACATGAACACTGAAGCTTTCTTT	CASSFQDMNTEAFF
-	TRBV24-1	once	TRBJ2-1	TGTGCCACCAGTGATTTCGCGGGCTCTCAGCAGTTCTTC	CATSDFAGSQQFF
-	TRBV19	-	TRBJ1-4	TGTGCCAGTAGCCCTAATAATGAAAAACTGTTTTTT	CASSPNNEKLFF
-	TRBV5-4	-	TRBJ2-7	TGTGCCAGCAGCTTGGCGGGGGATAGGGCCTACGAGCAGTACTTC	CASSLAGDRAYEQYF
-	TRBV11-2	-	TRBJ2-7	TGTGCCAGCAGCTTAACAGGAACCTACGAGCAGTACTTC	CASSLTGTYEQYF
-	TRBV6-5	-	TRBJ2-1	TGTGCCATCTCCCGGGGGGCTGGCTCCTACAATGAGCAGTTCTTC	CAISRGAGSYNEQFF